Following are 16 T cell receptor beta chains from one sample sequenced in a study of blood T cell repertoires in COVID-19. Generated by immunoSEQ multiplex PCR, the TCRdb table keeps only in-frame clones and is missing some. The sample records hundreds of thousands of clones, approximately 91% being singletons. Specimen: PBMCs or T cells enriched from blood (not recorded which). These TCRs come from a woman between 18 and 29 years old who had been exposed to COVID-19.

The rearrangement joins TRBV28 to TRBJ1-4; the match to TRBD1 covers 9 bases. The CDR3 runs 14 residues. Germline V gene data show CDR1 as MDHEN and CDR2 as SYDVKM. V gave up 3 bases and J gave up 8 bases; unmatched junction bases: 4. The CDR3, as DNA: TGTGCCAGCAGTTTTGACAGGGGGTGGGAAAAACTGTTTTTT. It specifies CASSFDRGWEKLFF.

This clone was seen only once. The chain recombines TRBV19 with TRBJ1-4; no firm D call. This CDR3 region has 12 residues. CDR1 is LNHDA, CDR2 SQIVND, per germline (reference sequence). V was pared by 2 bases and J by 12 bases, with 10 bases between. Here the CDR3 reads CASSISRVELFF. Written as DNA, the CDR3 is TGTGCCAGTAGTATAAGTCGGGTTGAACTGTTTTTT.

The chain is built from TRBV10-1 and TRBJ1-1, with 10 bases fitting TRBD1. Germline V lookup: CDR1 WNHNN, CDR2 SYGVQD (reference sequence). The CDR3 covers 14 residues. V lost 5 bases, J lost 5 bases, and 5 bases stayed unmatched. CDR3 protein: CASSPGQGGTEAFF. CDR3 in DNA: TGCGCCAGCAGTCCCGGACAGGGGGGGACTGAAGCTTTCTTT.

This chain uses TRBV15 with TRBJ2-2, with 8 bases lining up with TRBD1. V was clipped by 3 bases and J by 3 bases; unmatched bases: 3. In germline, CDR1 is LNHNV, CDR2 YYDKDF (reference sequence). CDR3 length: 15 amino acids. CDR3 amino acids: CATSSGQGDTGELFF. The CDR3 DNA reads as TGTGCCACCAGCAGCGGACAGGGCGACACCGGGGAGCTGTTTTTT.

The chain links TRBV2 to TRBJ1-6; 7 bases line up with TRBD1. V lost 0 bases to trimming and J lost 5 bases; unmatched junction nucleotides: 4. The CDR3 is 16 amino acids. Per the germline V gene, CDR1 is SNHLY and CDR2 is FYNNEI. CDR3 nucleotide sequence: TGTGCCAGCAGTGAAGCCAACAGGGGAAATAATTCACCCCTCCACTTT. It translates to CASSEANRGNNSPLHF.

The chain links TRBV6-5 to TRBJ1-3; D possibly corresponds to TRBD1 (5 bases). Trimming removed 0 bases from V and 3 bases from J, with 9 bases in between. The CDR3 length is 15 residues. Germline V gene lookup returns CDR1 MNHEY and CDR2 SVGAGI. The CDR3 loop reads CASSYSETVGNTIYF. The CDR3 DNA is TGTGCCAGCAGTTACTCGGAGACAGTTGGAAACACCATATATTTT.

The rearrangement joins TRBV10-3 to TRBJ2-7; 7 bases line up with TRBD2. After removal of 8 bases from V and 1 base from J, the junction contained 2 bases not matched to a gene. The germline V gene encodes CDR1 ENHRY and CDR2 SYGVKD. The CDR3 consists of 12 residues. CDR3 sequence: CAIRGDSYEQYF. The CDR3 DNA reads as TGTGCCATCCGGGGGGATTCCTACGAGCAGTACTTC.

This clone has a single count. The CDR3: CASSGSTDTQYF. CDR3 nucleotides: TGTGCCAGCAGCGGGAGCACAGATACGCAGTATTTT. V is TRBV6-5 and J is TRBJ2-3, with D hard to call. Trimming shortened V by 6 bases and J by 0 bases, and 4 bases separated the two germline ends. The CDR3 has 12 residues. Germline V gene sequence: CDR1 MNHEY, CDR2 SVGAGI.

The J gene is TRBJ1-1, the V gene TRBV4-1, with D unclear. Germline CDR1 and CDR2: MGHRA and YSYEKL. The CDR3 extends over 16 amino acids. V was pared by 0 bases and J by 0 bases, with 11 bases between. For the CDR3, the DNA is TGCGCCAGCAGCCAAGAGAACAGACTAGTGAACACTGAAGCTTTCTTT. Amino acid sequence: CASSQENRLVNTEAFF.

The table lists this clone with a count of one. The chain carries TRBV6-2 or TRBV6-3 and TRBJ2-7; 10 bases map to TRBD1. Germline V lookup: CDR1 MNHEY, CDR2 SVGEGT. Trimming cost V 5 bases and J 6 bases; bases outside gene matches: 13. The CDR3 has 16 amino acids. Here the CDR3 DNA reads TGTGCCAGCAGTCCCCCAGACGGACAGGGGGGTTTCGAGCAGTACTTC. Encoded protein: CASSPPDGQGGFEQYF.

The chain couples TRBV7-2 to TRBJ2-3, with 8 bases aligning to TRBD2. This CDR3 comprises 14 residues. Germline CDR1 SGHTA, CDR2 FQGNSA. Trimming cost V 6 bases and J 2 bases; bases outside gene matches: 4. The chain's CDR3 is CASRVAGSTDTQYF. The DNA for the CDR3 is TGTGCCAGCAGGGTAGCGGGATCCACAGATACGCAGTATTTT.

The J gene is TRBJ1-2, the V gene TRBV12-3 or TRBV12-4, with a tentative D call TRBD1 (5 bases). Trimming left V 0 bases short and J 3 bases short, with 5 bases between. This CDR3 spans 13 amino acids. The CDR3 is CASSLAGDYGYTF. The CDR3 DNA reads TGTGCCAGCAGTTTAGCAGGGGACTATGGCTACACCTTC.

The CDR3 loop is CASSRDRPGTQYF. The CDR3 DNA reads TGTGCCAGCAGCCGGGACAGACCGGGGACCCAGTACTTC. V usage is TRBV14 and J usage is TRBJ2-5; 7 bases line up with TRBD1. CDR3 length: 13 residues. V shed 4 bases and J 7 bases; nucleotides not matched to a gene: 6. CDR1 and CDR2 (germline): SGHDN, FVKESK. Full variable domain (missing parts from reference TRBV14 and TRBJ2-5): EAGVTQFPSHSVIEKGQTVTLRCDPISGHDNLYWYRRVMGKEIKFLLHFVKESKQDESGMPNNRFLAERTGGTYSTLKVQPAELEDSGVYFCASSRDRPGTQYFGPGTRLLVL.

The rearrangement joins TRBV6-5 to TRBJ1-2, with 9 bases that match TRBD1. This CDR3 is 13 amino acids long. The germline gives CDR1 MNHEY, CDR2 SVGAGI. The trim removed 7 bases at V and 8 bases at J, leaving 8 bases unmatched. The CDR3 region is CASNQDRGYGYTF. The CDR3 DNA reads TGTGCCAGCAACCAGGACAGGGGATACGGCTACACCTTC.

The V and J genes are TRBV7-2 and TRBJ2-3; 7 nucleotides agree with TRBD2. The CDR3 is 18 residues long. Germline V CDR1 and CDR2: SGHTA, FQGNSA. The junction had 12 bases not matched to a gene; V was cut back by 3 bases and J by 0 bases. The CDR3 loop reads CASSLKSGGGGSTDTQYF. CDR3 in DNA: TGTGCCAGCAGCTTGAAGTCTGGCGGCGGGGGTAGCACAGATACGCAGTATTTT.

The CDR3 is CATSSGTSATYEQYF. The CDR3, as DNA: TGTGCCACCAGCTCCGGGACTAGCGCAACCTACGAGCAGTACTTC. The chain uses TRBV15 and TRBJ2-7; 10 bases are shared with TRBD2. The V segment lost 5 bases and the J segment 2 bases; nucleotides outside the gene matches: 6. Germline CDR1 and CDR2: LNHNV and YYDKDF (reference sequence). This CDR3 region has 15 residues.